This TCR beta chain was identified during a study of early T cells in non-severe SARS-CoV-2 infection. In the study overall: Bulk RNA taken from unsorted whole blood was sequenced, leaving chains unpaired. Study-wide results and caveats: Reliance on VDJdb matching favored anti-spike CD8 responses; private and CD4 specificities were missed.

As part of library construction, unique molecular identifiers were attached to individual cDNA molecules. From the 5' RACE reads, TCRdb called clonotypes with MiXCR, one entry per CDR3 protein. The repertoire holds fewer than 65,000 distinct CDR3 sequences, with about 9.9% as singletons. The V gene's germline CDR1 is WSHSY and CDR2 SAAADI. The CDR3 contains 13 residues. J gave up 7 bases and V 4 bases, and 4 bases lay outside the gene matches. On this clonotype itself: Its antigen is not identified.

The chain has TRBV10-2 and TRBJ2-1; 7 bases are a match to TRBD1. The TCR was taken from an adult who was a healthcare worker with PCR-confirmed SARS-CoV-2 infection or an uninfected control (not recorded which). Material: whole blood. Written as DNA, the CDR3 is TGCGCCAGCAGTGGACAGGGCGGAAATGAGCAGTTCTTC. It is translated as CASSGQGGNEQFF.